A single sample is the source of the 18 T cell receptor beta chains below, sequenced in a study of blood T cells in healthy people across ages. For the second PCR, which ran for 7 to 11 cycles, a sample-barcoded 5' primer and a J-beta primer mix were used. TCRdb re-analysed the 5' RACE reads in MiXCR, keeping a single row per CDR3 protein. The repertoire holds some 640,000 distinct CDR3 sequences, with about 52% as singletons. Sequenced sample: blood. Receptors were obtained from a woman in her fifties or sixties in good health.

This clonotype has just a few counts. The chain carries TRBV6-2 or TRBV6-3 and TRBJ2-5, with D possibly TRBD1 on 6 matching bases. Germline V CDR1 and CDR2: MNHEY, SVGEGT. V lost 2 bases, J lost 1 base, and 26 bases lay in between. The CDR3 covers 20 residues. The DNA of the CDR3 is TGTGCCAGCAGTTACAGCTTGCCAGGGGCTCGCCAATATGGCCAAGAGACCCAGTACTTC. Its protein product is CASSYSLPGARQYGQETQYF.

Remarks on this clonotype: An end of the junction differs from the germline gene, which may be a read error. The V call is TRBV9, the J call TRBJ2-7; TRBD1 might be the D (7 bases). Looked up from germline, CDR1 is SGDLS and CDR2 is YYNGEE. The CDR3 consists of 15 residues. CDR3 sequence (DNA): TGTGCCGGCAGCGTAGGGGGCGGGGTCTCCTACGAGCAGTACTTC. Protein: CAGSVGGGVSYEQYF.

The chain carries TRBV4-3 and TRBJ2-3; D might be TRBD2 (6 bases). Germline CDR1 and CDR2: LGHNA and YSLEER. V lost 2 bases to trimming and J lost 0 bases, with 18 bases between them. CDR3 length equals 18 residues. The CDR3 loop is CASSQHRSRGLSTDTQYF. In DNA, the CDR3 is TGCGCCAGCAGCCAACATCGCTCACGGGGACTTAGCACAGATACGCAGTATTTT.

Note on this clonotype: The junction departs from the called germline gene at one end, perhaps through a read error. The chain carries TRBV7-7 and TRBJ1-2; no reliable D call. In germline, CDR1 is SSHAT, CDR2 FNYEAQ (reference sequence). CDR3 length: 16 amino acids. CDR3 sequence: CASSDILQGGKDGYTF. CDR3 nucleotide sequence: TGTGCTAGCAGCGACATACTTCAAGGAGGGAAGGATGGCTACACCTTC.

V gene TRBV25-1 combines with J gene TRBJ2-1, with D unresolved. Germline V gene data show CDR1 as MGHDK and CDR2 as SYGVNS. CDR3 length equals 15 residues. V was clipped by 4 bases and J by 2 bases, with 12 bases between them. This CDR3 is CASSGVNPTYNEQFF. The CDR3 nucleotides read TGTGCCAGCAGTGGGGTAAACCCAACCTACAATGAGCAGTTCTTC.

The rearrangement joins TRBV2 to TRBJ1-1; 7 bases fit TRBD1. Unmatched junction bases numbered 11, after V lost 6 bases and J lost 4 bases. CDR1 is SNHLY, CDR2 FYNNEI, per germline. CDR3 size: 15 residues. The DNA of the CDR3 is TGTGCCAGCAGCCAAAGACAGGGATGGGGCACTGAAGCTTTCTTT. The encoded protein is CASSQRQGWGTEAFF.

The rearrangement links TRBV29-1 to TRBJ2-1; D is possibly TRBD1 (6 bases). Trimming cost V 2 bases and J 1 base, with 12 bases left between them. This CDR3 is built from 15 residues. CDR1 and CDR2 (germline): SQVTM, ANQGSEA. The CDR3 DNA reads as TGCAGCGTTGAAAGAGGACAGCTTTCCTACAATGAGCAGTTCTTC. As protein: CSVERGQLSYNEQFF.

This chain joins TRBV5-1 and TRBJ2-1; no clear D. The V gene's germline CDR1 is SGHRS and CDR2 YFSETQ. CDR3 length: 14 amino acids. V gave up 3 bases and J gave up 10 bases, with 17 bases separating them. CDR3 sequence: CASSSDTSSAEQFF. In DNA form, the CDR3 reads TGCGCCAGCAGCTCCGACACCTCGTCCGCGGAGCAGTTCTTC.

Here the CDR3 DNA reads TGCAGTGCTAGGCGTCCAGCGGGAGCCCCGGGAGAGACCCAGTTCTTC. It specifies CSARRPAGAPGETQFF. This chain links TRBV20-1 with TRBJ2-1; 8 positions match TRBD2. CDR3 length: 16 residues. In germline, CDR1 is DFQATT, CDR2 SNEGSKA (reference sequence). V trimming: 3 bases; J trimming: 13 bases; junction bases outside the gene matches: 20.

The gene calls are TRBV11-2 and TRBJ2-7; D possibly corresponds to TRBD2 (6 bases). This CDR3 spans 15 amino acids. V lost 0 bases, J lost 1 base, and 10 bases lay in between. Germline V lookup: CDR1 SGHAT, CDR2 FQNNGV. The CDR3 sequence is CASSLEGGPSYEQYF. CDR3 bases: TGTGCCAGCAGCTTAGAGGGAGGACCTTCCTACGAGCAGTACTTC.

This chain connects TRBV20-1 to TRBJ2-1; TRBD2 matches at 7 bases. This CDR3 spans 16 amino acids. The V and J ends lost 6 bases and 1 base, in that order; junction bases with no gene match: 12. The germline V gene encodes CDR1 DFQATT and CDR2 SNEGSKA (reference sequence). For the CDR3, the DNA is TGCAGTGCCGACGTTGGCGGGAGTAGGTCCTACAATGAGCAGTTCTTC. This gives the protein CSADVGGSRSYNEQFF.

This clonotype has only a few counts. The J gene is TRBJ2-7, the V gene TRBV30; 9 positions match TRBD1. The CDR3 totals 12 residues. Germline assignment: CDR1 GTSNPN and CDR2 SVGIG (reference sequence). J was trimmed by 7 bases and V by 8 bases; bases with no gene match: 9. The CDR3 coding sequence is TGTGCCAGGGGACAGGGTCGTGGAGAGCAGTACTTC. Its protein product is CARGQGRGEQYF.

This clonotype was counted a few times. The rearrangement joins TRBV29-1 to TRBJ1-1; D may be TRBD1 (5 bases). The CDR3 contains 12 residues. The V gene lost 7 bases and the J gene lost 2 bases, with 11 bases spanning the gap. Germline V gene data show CDR1 as SQVTM and CDR2 as ANQGSEA. The CDR3 DNA is TGCAGCGGTGGCACAGGTAACACTGAAGCTTTCTTT. Its protein is CSGGTGNTEAFF.

V is TRBV7-2 and J is TRBJ2-7; TRBD1 agrees at 8 bases. Germline V lookup: CDR1 SGHTA, CDR2 FQGNSA. Trimming removed 0 bases from V and 6 bases from J; junction bases left unmatched: 7. The length of the CDR3 is 15 residues. CDR3 DNA: TGTGCCAGCAGCTTAGCAAAGGACAGGGTTTCCGAGCAGTACTTC. Residues: CASSLAKDRVSEQYF.

This clonotype has a handful of counts. This chain's CDR3 is CASSLGNSNYGYTF. In DNA form, the CDR3 reads TGTGCCAGCAGCTTAGGCAATTCTAACTATGGCTACACCTTC. This sequence joins TRBV7-8 and TRBJ1-2; no reliable D call. The length of the CDR3 is 14 residues. With 1 base removed from V and 0 bases from J, the gap between germline ends came to 6 bases. The germline CDR1 and CDR2 sequences are SGHVS and FQNEAQ.

This clonotype showed up just once. The V and J genes are TRBV24-1 and TRBJ2-6; D is uncertain. Trimming shortened V by 4 bases and J by 2 bases, and 14 bases separated the two germline ends. Germline loops: CDR1 KGHDR, CDR2 SFDVKD. The CDR3 loop spans 17 amino acids. In nucleotides, the CDR3 is TGTGCCACCAGTGACCACATAGGGATAGCTGGGGCCAACGTCCTGACTTTC. Translated, it gives CATSDHIGIAGANVLTF.

This clonotype was counted a few times. The rearrangement joins TRBV20-1 to TRBJ1-2, with 8 bases that match TRBD1. In germline, CDR1 is DFQATT, CDR2 SNEGSKA (reference sequence). V was pared by 6 bases and J by 4 bases, with 10 bases of the junction left unmatched. The CDR3 sequence is 14 residues long. The CDR3 is CSAQRQGISYGYTF. For the CDR3, the DNA is TGCAGTGCGCAGAGACAGGGGATCTCCTATGGCTACACCTTC.

This clonotype occurred a few times. The genes are TRBV6-2 or TRBV6-3 and TRBJ2-4; 7 nucleotides match TRBD1. Germline CDR1 is MNHEY and CDR2 is SVGEGT. There are 14 residues in the CDR3. V lost 2 bases, J lost 7 bases, and 5 bases stayed unmatched. The CDR3: CASSYDRDRNIQYF. As DNA, the CDR3 is TGTGCCAGCAGTTACGACAGGGACCGTAACATTCAGTACTTC.